This T cell receptor (beta chain) originates from a study of human versus mouse CDR3 diversity and MHC coevolution. Sequenced by immunoSEQ multiplex PCR; TCRdb stores in-frame clones only, minus some. This sample has fewer than 80,000 clones, with approximately 90% found just once. Germline V lookup: CDR1 SGHVS, CDR2 FNYEAQ. The J segment lost 5 bases and the V segment lost 2 bases, leaving 18 bases of the junction unmatched. CDR3 length: 19 residues. The chain uses TRBV7-6 and TRBJ2-1, with TRBD1 matching over 7 bases. Sequenced material: naive CD4+ T cells from blood. Subset of the sample: CD45RO-negative CD62L-positive naive CD4 T cells. This receptor was identified in a person aged 25-75 years in good health. CDR3 residues: CASSLLFPPPGTEDNEQFF. For the CDR3, the DNA is TGTGCCAGCAGCTTATTGTTCCCTCCGCCCGGGACAGAAGACAATGAGCAGTTCTTC.